This TCR beta chain was recorded in a study of T cell responses to AZD1222 COVID-19 vaccine. Study in general: Pooling of second doses given at about 4 or about 12 weeks was done. Findings and limits, study-wide: Only five to seven individuals given AZD1222 were seropositive at baseline. Repertoire sampling happened only post peak T cell response. After two AZD1222 doses, spike-specific TCR breadth and depth rose versus day 0.

For this clone: Antigen specificity is unknown.

Germline CDR1 is SGHAT and CDR2 is FQNNGV. The junction had 11 bases not matched to a gene; V was cut back by 5 bases and J by 5 bases. The CDR3 covers 16 residues. Profiled with immunoSEQ multiplex PCR; TCRdb holds only in-frame clones, not every one. The sample has 95,000 to 150,000 clones, about 91% seen once. This chain connects TRBV11-2 to TRBJ2-7; 11 positions match TRBD2. The input for sequencing was peripheral blood, taken on day 0 of AZD1222 vaccination. This clonotype was obtained from an adult in good health. CDR3 DNA: TGTGCCAGCAGCCTGTATGGGACTAGCGGCGCCGACGAGCAGTACTTC. This encodes CASSLYGTSGADEQYF.